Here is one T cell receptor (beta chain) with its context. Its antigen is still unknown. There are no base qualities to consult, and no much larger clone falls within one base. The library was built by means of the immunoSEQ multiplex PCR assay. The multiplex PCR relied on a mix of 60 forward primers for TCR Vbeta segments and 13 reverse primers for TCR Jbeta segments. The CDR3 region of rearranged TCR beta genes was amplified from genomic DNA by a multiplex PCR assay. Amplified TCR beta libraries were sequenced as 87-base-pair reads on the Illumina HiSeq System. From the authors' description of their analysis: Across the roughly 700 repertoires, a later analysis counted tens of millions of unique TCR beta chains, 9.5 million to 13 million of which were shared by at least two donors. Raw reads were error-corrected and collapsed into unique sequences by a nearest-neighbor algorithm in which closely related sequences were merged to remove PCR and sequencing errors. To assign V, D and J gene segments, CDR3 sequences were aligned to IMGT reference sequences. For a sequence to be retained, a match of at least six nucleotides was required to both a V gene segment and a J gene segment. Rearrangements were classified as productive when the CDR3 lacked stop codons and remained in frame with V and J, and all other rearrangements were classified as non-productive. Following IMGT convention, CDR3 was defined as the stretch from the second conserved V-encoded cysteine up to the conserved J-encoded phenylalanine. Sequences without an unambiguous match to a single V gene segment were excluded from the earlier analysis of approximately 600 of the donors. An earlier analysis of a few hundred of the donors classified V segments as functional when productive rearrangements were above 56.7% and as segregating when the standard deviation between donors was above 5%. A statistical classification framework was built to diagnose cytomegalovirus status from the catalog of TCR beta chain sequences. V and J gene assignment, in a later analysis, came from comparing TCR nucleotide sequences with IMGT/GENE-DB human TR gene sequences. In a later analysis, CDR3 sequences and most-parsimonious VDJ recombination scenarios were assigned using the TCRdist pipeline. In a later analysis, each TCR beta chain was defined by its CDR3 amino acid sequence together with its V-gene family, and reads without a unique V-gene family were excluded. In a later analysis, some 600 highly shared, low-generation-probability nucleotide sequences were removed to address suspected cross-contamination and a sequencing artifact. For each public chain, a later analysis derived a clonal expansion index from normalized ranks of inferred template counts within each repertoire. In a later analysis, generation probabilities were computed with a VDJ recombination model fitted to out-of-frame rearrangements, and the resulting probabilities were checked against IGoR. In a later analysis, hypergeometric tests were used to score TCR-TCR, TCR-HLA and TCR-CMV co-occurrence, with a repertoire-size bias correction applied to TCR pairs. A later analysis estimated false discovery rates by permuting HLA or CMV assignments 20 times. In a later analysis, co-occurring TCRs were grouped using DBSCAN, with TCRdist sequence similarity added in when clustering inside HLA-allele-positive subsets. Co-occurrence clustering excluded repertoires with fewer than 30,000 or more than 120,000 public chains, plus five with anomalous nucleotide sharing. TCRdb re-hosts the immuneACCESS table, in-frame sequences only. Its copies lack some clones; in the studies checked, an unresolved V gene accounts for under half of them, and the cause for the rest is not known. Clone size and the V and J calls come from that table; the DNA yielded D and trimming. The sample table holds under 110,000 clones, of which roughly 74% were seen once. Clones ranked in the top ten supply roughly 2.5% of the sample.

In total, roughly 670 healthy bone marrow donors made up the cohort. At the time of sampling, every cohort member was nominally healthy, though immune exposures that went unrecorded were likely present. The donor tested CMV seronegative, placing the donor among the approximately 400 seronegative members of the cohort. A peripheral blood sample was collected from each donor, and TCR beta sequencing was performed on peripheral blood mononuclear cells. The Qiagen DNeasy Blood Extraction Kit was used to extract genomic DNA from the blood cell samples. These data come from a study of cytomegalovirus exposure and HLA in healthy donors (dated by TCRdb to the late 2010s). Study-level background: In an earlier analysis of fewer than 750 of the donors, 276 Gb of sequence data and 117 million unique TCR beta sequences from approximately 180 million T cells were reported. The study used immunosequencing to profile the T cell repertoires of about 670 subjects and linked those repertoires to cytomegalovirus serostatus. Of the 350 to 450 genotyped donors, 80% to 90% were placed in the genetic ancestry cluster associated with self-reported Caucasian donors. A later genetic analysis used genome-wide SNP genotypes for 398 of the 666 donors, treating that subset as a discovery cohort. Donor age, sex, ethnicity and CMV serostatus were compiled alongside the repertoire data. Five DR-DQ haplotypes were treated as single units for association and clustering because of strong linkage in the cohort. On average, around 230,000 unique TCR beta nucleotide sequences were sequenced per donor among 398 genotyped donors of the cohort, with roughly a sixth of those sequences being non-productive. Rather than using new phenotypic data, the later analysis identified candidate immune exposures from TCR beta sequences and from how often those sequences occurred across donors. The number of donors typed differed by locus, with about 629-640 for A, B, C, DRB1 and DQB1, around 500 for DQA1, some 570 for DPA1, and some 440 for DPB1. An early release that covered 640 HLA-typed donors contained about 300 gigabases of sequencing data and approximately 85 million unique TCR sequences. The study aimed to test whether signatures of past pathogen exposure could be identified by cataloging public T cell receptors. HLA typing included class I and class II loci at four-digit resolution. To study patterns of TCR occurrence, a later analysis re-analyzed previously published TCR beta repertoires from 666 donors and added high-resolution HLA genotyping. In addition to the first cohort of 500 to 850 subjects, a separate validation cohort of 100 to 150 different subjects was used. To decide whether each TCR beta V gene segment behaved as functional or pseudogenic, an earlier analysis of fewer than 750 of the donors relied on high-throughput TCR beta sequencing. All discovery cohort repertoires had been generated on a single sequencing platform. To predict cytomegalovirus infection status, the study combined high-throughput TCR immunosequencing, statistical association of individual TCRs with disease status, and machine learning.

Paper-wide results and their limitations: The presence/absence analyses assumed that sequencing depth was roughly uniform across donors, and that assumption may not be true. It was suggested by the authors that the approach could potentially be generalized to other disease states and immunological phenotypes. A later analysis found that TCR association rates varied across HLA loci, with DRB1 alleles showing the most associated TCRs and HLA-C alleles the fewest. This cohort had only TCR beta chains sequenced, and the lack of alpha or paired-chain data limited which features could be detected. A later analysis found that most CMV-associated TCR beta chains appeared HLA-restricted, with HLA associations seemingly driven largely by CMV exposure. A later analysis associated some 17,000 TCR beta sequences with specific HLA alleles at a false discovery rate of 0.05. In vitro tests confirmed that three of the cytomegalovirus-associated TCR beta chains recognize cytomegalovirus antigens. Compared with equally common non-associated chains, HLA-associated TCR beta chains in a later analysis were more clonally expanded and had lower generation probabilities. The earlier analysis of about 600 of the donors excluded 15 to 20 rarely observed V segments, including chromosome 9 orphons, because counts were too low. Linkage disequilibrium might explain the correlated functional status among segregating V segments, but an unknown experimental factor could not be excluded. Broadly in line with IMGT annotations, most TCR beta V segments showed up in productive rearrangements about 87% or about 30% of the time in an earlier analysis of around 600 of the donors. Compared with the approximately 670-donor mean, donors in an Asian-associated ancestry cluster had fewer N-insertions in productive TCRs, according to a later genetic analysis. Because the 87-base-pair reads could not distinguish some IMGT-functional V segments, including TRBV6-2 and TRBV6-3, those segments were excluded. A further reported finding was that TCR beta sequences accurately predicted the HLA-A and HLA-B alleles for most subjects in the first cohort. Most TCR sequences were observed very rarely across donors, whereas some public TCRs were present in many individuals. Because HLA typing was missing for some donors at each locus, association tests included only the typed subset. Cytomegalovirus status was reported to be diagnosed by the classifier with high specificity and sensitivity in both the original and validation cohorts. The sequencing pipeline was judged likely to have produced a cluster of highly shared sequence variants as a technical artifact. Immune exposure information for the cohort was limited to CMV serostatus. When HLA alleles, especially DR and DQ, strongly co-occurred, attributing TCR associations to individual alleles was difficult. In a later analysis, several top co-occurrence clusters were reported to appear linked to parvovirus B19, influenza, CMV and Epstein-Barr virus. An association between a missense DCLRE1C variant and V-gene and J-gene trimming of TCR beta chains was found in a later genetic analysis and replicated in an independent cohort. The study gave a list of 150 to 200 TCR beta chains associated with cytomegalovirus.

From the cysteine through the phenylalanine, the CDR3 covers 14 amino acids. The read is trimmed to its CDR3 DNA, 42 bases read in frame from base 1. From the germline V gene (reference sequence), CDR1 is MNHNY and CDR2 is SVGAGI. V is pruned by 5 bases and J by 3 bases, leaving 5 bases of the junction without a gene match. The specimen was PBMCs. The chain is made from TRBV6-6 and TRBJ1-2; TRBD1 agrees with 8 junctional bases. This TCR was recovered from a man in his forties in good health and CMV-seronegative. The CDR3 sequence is CASSTVDRDYGYTF. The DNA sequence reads TGTGCCAGCAGTACCGTGGACAGGGACTATGGCTACACCTTC.